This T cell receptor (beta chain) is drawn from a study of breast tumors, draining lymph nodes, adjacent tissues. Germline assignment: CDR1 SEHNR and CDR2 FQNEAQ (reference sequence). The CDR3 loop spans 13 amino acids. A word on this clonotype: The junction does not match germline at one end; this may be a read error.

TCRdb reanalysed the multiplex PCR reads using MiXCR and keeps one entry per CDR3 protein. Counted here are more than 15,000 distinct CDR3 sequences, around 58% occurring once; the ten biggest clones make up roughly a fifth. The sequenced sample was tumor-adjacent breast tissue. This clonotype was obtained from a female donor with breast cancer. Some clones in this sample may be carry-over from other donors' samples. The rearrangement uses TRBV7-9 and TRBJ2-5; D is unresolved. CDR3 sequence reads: CASSPIGIHPNIF. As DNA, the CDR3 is TGTGCCAGCAGCCCAATCGGTATACATCCCAATATTTTC.